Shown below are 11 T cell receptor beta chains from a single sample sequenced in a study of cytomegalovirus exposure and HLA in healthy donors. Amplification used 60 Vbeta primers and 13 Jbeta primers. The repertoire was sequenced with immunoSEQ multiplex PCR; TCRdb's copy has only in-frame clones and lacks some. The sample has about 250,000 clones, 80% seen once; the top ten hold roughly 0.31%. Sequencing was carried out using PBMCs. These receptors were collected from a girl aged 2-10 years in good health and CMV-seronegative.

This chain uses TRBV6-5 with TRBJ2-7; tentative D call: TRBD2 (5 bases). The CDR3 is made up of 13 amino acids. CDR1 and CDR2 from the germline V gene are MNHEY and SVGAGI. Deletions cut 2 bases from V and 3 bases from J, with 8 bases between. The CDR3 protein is CASSYRRGYEQYF. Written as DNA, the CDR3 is TGTGCCAGCAGTTACCGACGGGGCTACGAGCAGTACTTC.

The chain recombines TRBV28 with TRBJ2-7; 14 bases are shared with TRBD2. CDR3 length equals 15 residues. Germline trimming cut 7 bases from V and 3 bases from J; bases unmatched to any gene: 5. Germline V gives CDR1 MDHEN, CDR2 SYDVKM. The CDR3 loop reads CASKGLAGGNYEQYF. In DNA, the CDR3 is TGTGCCAGCAAAGGACTAGCGGGGGGTAACTACGAGCAGTACTTC.

The DNA for the CDR3 is TGTGCCAGCAGTGACTCTCTGGGAGGCTACAATGAGCAGTTCTTC. Translated, it gives CASSDSLGGYNEQFF. The chain employs TRBV6-4 and TRBJ2-1, with a tentative D call TRBD2 (6 bases). Between the trimmed V and J ends, which lost 0 bases and 3 bases, there was a span of 9 bases. The germline V gene has CDR1 MRHNA and CDR2 SNTAGT. The CDR3 covers 15 residues.

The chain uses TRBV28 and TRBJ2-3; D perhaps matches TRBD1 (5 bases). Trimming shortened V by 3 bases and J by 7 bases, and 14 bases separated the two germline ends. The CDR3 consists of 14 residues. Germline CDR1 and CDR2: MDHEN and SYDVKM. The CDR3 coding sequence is TGTGCCAGCAGTTTTGGGGCGCTAGGGAATACGCAGTATTTT. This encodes CASSFGALGNTQYF.

Here the CDR3 DNA reads TGTGCCAGCAGCCCTATAAGCCAGCTACTCAGGAATACGCAGTATTTT. Translated, it gives CASSPISQLLRNTQYF. This chain connects TRBV5-5 to TRBJ2-3, with unresolved D. Germline lookup yields CDR1 SGHKS and CDR2 YYEKEE (reference sequence). V was cut by 4 bases and J by 7 bases, with 22 bases left in between. The CDR3 runs 16 residues.

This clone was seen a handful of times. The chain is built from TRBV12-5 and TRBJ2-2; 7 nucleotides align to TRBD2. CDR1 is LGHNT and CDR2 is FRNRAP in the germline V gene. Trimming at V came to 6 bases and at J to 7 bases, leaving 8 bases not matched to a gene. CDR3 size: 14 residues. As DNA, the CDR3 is TGTGCTAGTGGACTAGGACTAGTGAGCGGGGAGCTGTTTTTT. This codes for CASGLGLVSGELFF.

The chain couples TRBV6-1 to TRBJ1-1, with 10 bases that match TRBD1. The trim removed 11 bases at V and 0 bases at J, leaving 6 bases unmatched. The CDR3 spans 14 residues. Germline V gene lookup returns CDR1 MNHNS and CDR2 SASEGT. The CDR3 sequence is CAGGQGIMNTEAFF. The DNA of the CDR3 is TGTGCCGGGGGACAGGGGATTATGAACACTGAAGCTTTCTTT.

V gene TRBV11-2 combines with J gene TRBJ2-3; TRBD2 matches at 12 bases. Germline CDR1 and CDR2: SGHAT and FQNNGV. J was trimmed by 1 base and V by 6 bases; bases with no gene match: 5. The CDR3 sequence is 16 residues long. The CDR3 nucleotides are TGTGCCAGCAGTCTAGCGGGAGGGCCGGGCACAGATACGCAGTATTTT. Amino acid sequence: CASSLAGGPGTDTQYF.

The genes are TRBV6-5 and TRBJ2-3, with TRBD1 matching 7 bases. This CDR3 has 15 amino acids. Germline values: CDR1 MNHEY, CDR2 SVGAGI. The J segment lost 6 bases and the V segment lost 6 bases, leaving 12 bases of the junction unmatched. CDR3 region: CASSPYGQAGDTQYF. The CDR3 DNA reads TGTGCCAGCAGCCCATATGGACAGGCCGGGGATACGCAGTATTTT.

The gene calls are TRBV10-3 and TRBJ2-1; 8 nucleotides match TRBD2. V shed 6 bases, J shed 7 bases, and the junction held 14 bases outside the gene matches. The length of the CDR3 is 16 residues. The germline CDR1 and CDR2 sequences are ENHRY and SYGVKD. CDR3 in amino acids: CAIREMTGTRSNEQFF. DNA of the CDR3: TGTGCCATCAGGGAAATGACCGGGACTAGGTCTAATGAGCAGTTCTTC.

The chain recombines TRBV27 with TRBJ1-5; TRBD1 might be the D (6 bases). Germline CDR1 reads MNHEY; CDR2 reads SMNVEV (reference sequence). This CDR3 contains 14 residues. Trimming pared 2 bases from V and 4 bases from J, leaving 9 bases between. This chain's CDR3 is CASSLVQGNQPQHF. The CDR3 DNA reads TGTGCCAGCAGTTTAGTACAGGGAAATCAGCCCCAGCATTTT.